The 21 T cell receptor beta chains presented below share a single source sample, sequenced in a study of Ad26.COV2.S vaccination and SARS-CoV-2 variants. Assay: immunoSEQ multiplex PCR; the TCRdb copy retains only in-frame clones and omits some. Of approximately 250,000 clones listed, roughly 87% are singletons. The treatment here: about 20 received Ad26.COV2.S at low or high dose, single or two shots; about 5 received placebo; per-sample allocation not given. It was on day 63 after the first vaccine or placebo injection that samples were taken. Material: peripheral blood, obtained in a trial of Ad26.COV2.S vaccine versus placebo. These receptors all stem from a person between 18 and 60 years old who received the Ad26.COV2.S COVID-19 vaccine or a placebo.

In DNA, the CDR3 is TGTGCCAGCAGCTCGGGAGGAAACACCATATATTTT. Its translation is CASSSGGNTIYF. The chain is built from TRBV5-4 and TRBJ1-3; D uncertain. Germline V gene sequence: CDR1 SGHNT, CDR2 YYREEE (reference sequence). The V end was cut by 3 bases, the J end by 4 bases, with 5 bases between. CDR3 size: 12 residues.

V is TRBV7-9 and J is TRBJ2-5; D gene uncertain. The CDR3 loop spans 11 amino acids. The ends were cut back, 5 bases at V and 2 bases at J, with 3 bases in the middle. CDR1 SEHNR and CDR2 FQNEAQ come from the germline V gene (reference sequence). The CDR3 sequence: CASSLQETQYF. In DNA form, the CDR3 reads TGTGCCAGCAGCCTACAAGAGACCCAGTACTTC.

The chain carries TRBV11-2 and TRBJ1-1; weak D call: TRBD1 (6 bases). The germline V and J ends were trimmed by 5 bases and 2 bases, with 18 bases remaining between them. The CDR3 runs to 16 residues. The germline V gene encodes CDR1 SGHAT and CDR2 FQNNGV. DNA of the CDR3: TGTGCCAGCAGCCCCCTGGGGGCTGGGGGTAACACTGAAGCTTTCTTT. It encodes CASSPLGAGGNTEAFF.

V is TRBV7-9 and J is TRBJ1-1; 8 bases are shared with TRBD1. Trimming at V came to 3 bases and at J to 1 base, leaving 4 bases not matched to a gene. The length of the CDR3 is 15 residues. Germline CDR1 is SEHNR and CDR2 is FQNEAQ (reference sequence). The CDR3 loop is CASSFWTGQNTEAFF. CDR3 nucleotide sequence: TGTGCCAGCAGCTTCTGGACAGGGCAGAACACTGAAGCTTTCTTT.

The gene calls are TRBV6-5 and TRBJ1-5, with D possibly matching TRBD1 (6 bases). The length of the CDR3 is 14 residues. Germline CDR1 MNHEY, CDR2 SVGAGI. Between the trimmed V and J ends, which lost 6 bases and 3 bases, there was a span of 12 bases. The CDR3 DNA sequence: TGTGCCAGCAGCAAACAGGGAACCAATCAGCCCCAGCATTTT. It yields the protein CASSKQGTNQPQHF.

J is TRBJ1-1 and V is TRBV7-9; a possible D gene is TRBD1 (6 bases). With 4 bases removed from V and 5 bases from J, the gap between germline ends came to 14 bases. CDR1 and CDR2 from the germline V gene are SEHNR and FQNEAQ (reference sequence). This CDR3 is built from 14 residues. DNA for the CDR3: TGTGCCAGCAGCTCAGGGGCTTTTGGAACTGAAGCTTTCTTT. Amino acids: CASSSGAFGTEAFF.

The chain joins TRBV18 to TRBJ2-2, with D unresolved. V dropped 3 bases and J dropped 1 base, with 6 bases sitting between them. CDR1 is KGHSH and CDR2 is LQKENI in the germline V gene. The CDR3 totals 14 residues. CDR3 in amino acids: CASSPSRNTGELFF. Here the CDR3 DNA reads TGTGCCAGCTCACCGAGCCGGAACACCGGGGAGCTGTTTTTT.

This chain connects TRBV7-9 to TRBJ1-1; no reliable D call. This CDR3 region has 12 residues. Germline V gene lookup returns CDR1 SEHNR and CDR2 FQNEAQ (reference sequence). V was clipped by 3 bases and J by 3 bases, with 5 bases between them. CDR3 in amino acids: CASSFKYTEAFF. The CDR3 coding sequence is TGTGCCAGCAGCTTTAAATACACTGAAGCTTTCTTT. Combining the CDR3 with reference TRBV7-9 and TRBJ1-1 gives the whole variable domain DTGVSQNPRHKITKRGQNVTFRCDPISEHNRLYWYRQTLGQGPEFLTYFQNEAQLEKSRLLSDRFSAERPKGSFSTLEIQRTEQGDSAMYLCASSFKYTEAFFGQGTRLTVV.

The chain recombines TRBV2 with TRBJ1-5, with D uncertain. The CDR3 has 14 residues. The ends were cut back, 7 bases at V and 0 bases at J, with 10 bases in the middle. CDR1 SNHLY and CDR2 FYNNEI come from the germline V gene. In DNA form, the CDR3 reads TGTGCCAGCACCCCGGTTTTTAGCAATCAGCCCCAGCATTTT. Translation gives CASTPVFSNQPQHF. Variable domain in full (rest from reference TRBV2 and TRBJ1-5): EPEVTQTPSHQVTQMGQEVILRCVPISNHLYFYWYRQILGQKVEFLVSFYNNEISEKSEIFDDQFSVERPDGSNFTLKIRSTKLEDSAMYFCASTPVFSNQPQHFGDGTRLSIL.

The rearrangement joins TRBV30 to TRBJ1-5; the D gene is possibly TRBD1 (5 bases). The germline V gene encodes CDR1 GTSNPN and CDR2 SVGIG (reference sequence). Trimming pared 3 bases from V and 0 bases from J, leaving 12 bases between. This CDR3 spans 15 amino acids. This CDR3 reads CAWSTGGTSNQPQHF. DNA for the CDR3: TGTGCCTGGAGCACAGGAGGTACTAGCAATCAGCCCCAGCATTTT.

J is TRBJ2-3 and V is TRBV4-1, with D tentatively TRBD2 (6 bases). The CDR3 runs to 14 residues. Germline-derived CDR1 and CDR2 are MGHRA and YSYEKL. V shed 4 bases and J shed 3 bases, with 11 bases lying between them. The CDR3 nucleotides read TGCGCCAGCAGCCGGGTGGGGGGTACAGATACGCAGTATTTT. Protein product: CASSRVGGTDTQYF.

The CDR3 region is CASSDPNLFYEQYV. CDR3 nucleotides: TGTGCCAGCTCCGACCCTAATCTTTTTTACGAGCAGTACGTC. The chain is built from TRBV6-6 and TRBJ2-7; D not resolved. Trimming stripped 8 bases from V and 4 bases from J, with 18 bases between. Germline-derived CDR1 and CDR2 are MNHNY and SVGAGI (reference sequence). There are 14 residues in the CDR3.

This chain uses TRBV18 with TRBJ1-1, with 7 bases lining up with TRBD1. J lost 9 bases, V lost 3 bases, and 7 bases had no gene match. There are 13 residues in the CDR3. CDR1 is KGHSH and CDR2 is LQKENI in the germline V gene. The CDR3 spells CASSPDPGQKAFF. The CDR3 DNA reads TGTGCCAGCTCACCTGATCCGGGACAGAAAGCTTTCTTT.

The gene calls are TRBV11-3 and TRBJ1-1; D gene unclear. Deletions cut 5 bases from V and 1 base from J, with 5 bases between. In germline, CDR1 is SGHNT, CDR2 YENEEA. The CDR3 totals 12 residues. CDR3 bases: TGTGCCAGCAGCACTACGAACACTGAAGCTTTCTTT. It specifies CASSTTNTEAFF. Using reference TRBV11-3 and TRBJ1-1 for the parts outside the CDR3, the full variable domain is EAGVVQSPRYKIIEKKQPVAFWCNPISGHNTLYWYLQNLGQGPELLIRYENEEAVDDSQLPKDRFSAERLKGVDSTLKIQPAELGDSAVYLCASSTTNTEAFFGQGTRLTVV.

This chain links TRBV4-1 with TRBJ1-2; perhaps TRBD1 as D (6 bases). The germline CDR1 and CDR2 sequences are MGHRA and YSYEKL. Trimming took off 2 bases at V and 5 bases at J, with 9 bases between the two ends. The CDR3 has 13 amino acids. CDR3 protein: CASSQQGTYGYTF. CDR3 bases: TGCGCCAGCAGCCAACAGGGGACTTATGGCTACACCTTC.

The rearrangement uses TRBV4-3 and TRBJ1-5; D is unresolved. This CDR3 has 14 residues. CDR1 is LGHNA and CDR2 is YSLEER in the germline V gene. The germline V and J ends were trimmed by 3 bases and 2 bases, with 8 bases remaining between them. The CDR3 coding sequence is TGCGCCAGCAGCCAGTCGATCGGCAATCAGCCCCAGCATTTT. It codes for CASSQSIGNQPQHF.

The chain carries TRBV7-9 and TRBJ1-1; 7 nucleotides line up with TRBD1. The CDR3 is made up of 15 amino acids. CDR1 is SEHNR, CDR2 FQNEAQ, per germline (reference sequence). The V gene end was trimmed by 2 bases and the J gene end by 4 bases; junction bases not matched to a gene: 7. The CDR3 protein is CASSLSEGASTEAFF. The CDR3 region has the DNA TGTGCCAGCAGCTTATCAGAGGGGGCGAGCACTGAAGCTTTCTTT.

Written as DNA, the CDR3 is TGTGCCAGCAGGGACTTGACAGGGAACACCGGGGAGCTGTTTTTT. Its translation: CASRDLTGNTGELFF. This chain joins TRBV6-5 and TRBJ2-2; a possible D gene is TRBD1 (6 bases). The ends were cut back, 6 bases at V and 1 base at J, with 12 bases in the middle. Per the germline V gene, CDR1 is MNHEY and CDR2 is SVGAGI. The CDR3 covers 15 residues.

The genes are TRBV9 and TRBJ2-1; 9 positions match TRBD2. The V segment lost 4 bases and the J segment 4 bases; nucleotides outside the gene matches: 9. This CDR3 is built from 16 residues. Per germline, CDR1 SGDLS and CDR2 YYNGEE. CDR3: CASSPLTSGAYNEQFF. The CDR3 nucleotides read TGTGCCAGCAGCCCGCTGACTAGCGGAGCTTACAATGAGCAGTTCTTC.

The chain is built from TRBV30 and TRBJ1-3; D unclear. Germline values: CDR1 GTSNPN, CDR2 SVGIG (reference sequence). This CDR3 comprises 13 residues. V gave up 5 bases and J gave up 0 bases, with 8 bases separating them. CDR3: CAWATDSGNTIYF. DNA of the CDR3: TGTGCCTGGGCAACAGACTCTGGAAACACCATATATTTT.

This chain connects TRBV2 to TRBJ2-3; 7 nucleotides line up with TRBD2. Germline values: CDR1 SNHLY, CDR2 FYNNEI. J was trimmed by 1 base and V by 4 bases; bases with no gene match: 2. This CDR3 region has 14 residues. The CDR3 region is CASSGDYRTDTQYF. The CDR3 DNA is TGTGCCAGCAGTGGGGACTACCGCACAGATACGCAGTATTTT.